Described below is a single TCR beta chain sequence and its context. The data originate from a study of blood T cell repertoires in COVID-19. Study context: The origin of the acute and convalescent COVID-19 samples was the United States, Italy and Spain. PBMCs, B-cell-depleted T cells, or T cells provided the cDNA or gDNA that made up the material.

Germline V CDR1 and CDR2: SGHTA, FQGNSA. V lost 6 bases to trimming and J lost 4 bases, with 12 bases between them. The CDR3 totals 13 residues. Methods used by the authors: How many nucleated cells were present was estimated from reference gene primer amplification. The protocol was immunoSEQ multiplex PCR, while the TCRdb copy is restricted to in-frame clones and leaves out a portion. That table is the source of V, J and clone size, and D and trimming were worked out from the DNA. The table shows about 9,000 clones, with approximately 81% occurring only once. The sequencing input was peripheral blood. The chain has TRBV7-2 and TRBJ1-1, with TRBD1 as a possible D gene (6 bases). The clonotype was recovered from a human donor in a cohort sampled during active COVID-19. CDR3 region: CASRPIGGTEAFF. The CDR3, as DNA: TGTGCCAGCAGGCCAATAGGGGGCACTGAAGCTTTCTTT.